This entry features one T cell receptor (beta chain) sequence. Its antigen is unknown. These data originate in a study of yellow fever vaccine responses in identical twins. One entry per CDR3 protein, called by TCRdb with MiXCR from the RT-PCR reads. Of approximately 32,000 distinct CDR3 sequences listed, about 63% were seen once; the top ten hold more than 3.5%. V lost 4 bases, J lost 5 bases, and 11 bases lay in between. Germline CDR1 SGHDN, CDR2 FVKESK. CDR3 size: 13 residues. Study-level findings and limits: Reported findings indicate that twins' vaccine T cell responses seemed partially convergent, partially personalized.

Here the sequenced sample was T cells from blood (PBMCs), unsorted or a sorted subset (not recorded which), taken before or after yellow fever vaccination (not recorded which). The receptor's source is a woman between 18 and 29 years old who received the yellow fever vaccine. The rearrangement uses TRBV14 and TRBJ2-5; D is perhaps TRBD2 (6 bases). The CDR3: CASSLSAGETQYF. The CDR3 bases are TGTGCCAGCAGCCTTTCTGCGGGGGAGACCCAGTACTTC.